These 5 T cell receptor beta chains share one sample of origin, sequenced in a study of T cell clonotyping in hematopoietic cell transplantation. The data were produced by immunoSEQ multiplex PCR, yet TCRdb's version contains in-frame clones alone and is incomplete. Of 16,000 or so clones in the sample, about 57% were seen once. Sequences were derived from PBMCs, sampled 30 days after allogeneic stem cell transplant. The receptor source for this set is a male patient aged 45-60 years who had an allogeneic stem cell transplant from an unrelated donor, so T cells may come from the graft donor. Some clones in this sample may be carry-over from other donors' samples.

V is TRBV2 and J is TRBJ2-7; D gene uncertain. Trimming shortened V by 4 bases and J by 3 bases, and 10 bases separated the two germline ends. There are 13 residues in the CDR3. Per germline, CDR1 SNHLY and CDR2 FYNNEI. CDR3 coding DNA: TGTGCCAGCAGTGCGGTTTGGGACTACGAGCAGTACTTC. Translating it yields CASSAVWDYEQYF.

The chain links TRBV7-6 to TRBJ1-1; D is uncertain. This CDR3 is 12 amino acids long. V was trimmed by 5 bases and J by 7 bases, leaving 11 bases between them. The germline V gene has CDR1 SGHVS and CDR2 FNYEAQ. CDR3 nucleotide sequence: TGTGCCAGCAGCCCTAACCGCCTTGAAGCTTTCTTT. As protein: CASSPNRLEAFF.

V gene TRBV9 combines with J gene TRBJ1-1; a weak D match, TRBD1 (5 bases). The V gene lost 4 bases and the J gene lost 8 bases, with 21 bases spanning the gap. Germline loops: CDR1 SGDLS, CDR2 YYNGEE. The CDR3 sequence is 15 residues long. The CDR3 sequence is CASSPHLVWGGEAFF. The CDR3, as DNA: TGTGCCAGCAGCCCACACCTTGTGTGGGGGGGGGAAGCTTTCTTT.

CDR3 protein: CASSLYRMNTEAFF. The CDR3 DNA sequence: TGTGCCAGCAGCTTGTATCGTATGAACACTGAAGCTTTCTTT. The chain links TRBV5-6 to TRBJ1-1; D remains ambiguous. Looked up from germline, CDR1 is SGHDT and CDR2 is YYEEEE. The CDR3 runs to 14 residues. The V gene lost 1 base and the J gene lost 0 bases, with 7 bases spanning the gap. Filled out from reference TRBV5-6 and TRBJ1-1, the complete variable domain reads DAGVTQSPTHLIKTRGQQVTLRCSPKSGHDTVSWYQQALGQGPQFIFQYYEEEERQRGNFPDRFSGHQFPNYSSELNVNALLLGDSALYLCASSLYRMNTEAFFGQGTRLTVV.

The chain uses TRBV30 and TRBJ1-4, with 11 bases lining up with TRBD1. V was pared by 7 bases and J by 2 bases, with 3 bases of the junction left unmatched. This CDR3 region has 14 residues. CDR1 and CDR2 (germline): GTSNPN, SVGIG (reference sequence). The CDR3 DNA is TGTGCCTTGGGACAGGGGGGGACTAATGAAAAACTGTTTTTT. Translated, it gives CALGQGGTNEKLFF. The whole variable domain, remainder taken from reference TRBV30 and TRBJ1-4, is SQTIHQWPATLVQPVGSPLSLECTVEGTSNPNLYWYRQAAGRGLQLLFYSVGIGQISSEVPQNLSASRPQDRQFILSSKKLLLSDSGFYLCALGQGGTNEKLFFGSGTQLSVL.